Below are 11 T cell receptor beta chains sequenced from a single sample in a study of T-cell memory formation after mild COVID-19. Via MiXCR, TCRdb re-called the 5' RACE reads, giving one row per CDR3 protein. The profile shows nearly 250,000 distinct CDR3 sequences, about 16% of them singletons. The source material was PBMCs or a T cell subset sorted from them (not recorded which). These receptors were collected from an adult woman who had mild COVID-19 (a few samples of this study predate the infection). Cell type and time point are not known.

This clonotype turned up a few times. The gene calls are TRBV20-1 and TRBJ1-4, with D unresolved. The CDR3 is 16 residues long. V lost 0 bases and J lost 7, with 18 bases in between. Germline V gives CDR1 DFQATT, CDR2 SNEGSKA (reference sequence). CDR3 region: CSARDKTGLHPEKLFF. CDR3 in DNA: TGCAGTGCTAGAGACAAGACCGGGCTGCACCCTGAAAAACTGTTTTTT.

This clonotype was detected only a few times. The chain couples TRBV7-3 to TRBJ2-2, with no clear D. Per the germline V gene, CDR1 is SGHTA and CDR2 is FQGTGA. The V end lost 2 bases, the J end lost 2 bases, and 9 bases lay between the germline ends. CDR3 length: 15 amino acids. CDR3 nucleotide sequence: TGTGCCAGCAGCTTATCAGGCCCTAACACCGGGGAGCTGTTTTTT. Translation gives CASSLSGPNTGELFF.

CDR3 sequence (DNA): TGTGCCAGCAGTTACTCTGGGACTAGCCACAGCTCCTACGAGCAGTACTTC. This gives the protein CASSYSGTSHSSYEQYF. The V call is TRBV6-5, the J call TRBJ2-7; TRBD2 aligns across 9 bases. Trimming took 0 bases from V and 0 from J; bases not matched to a gene: 6. In germline, CDR1 is MNHEY, CDR2 SVGAGI. CDR3 size: 17 residues.

This clonotype was recorded at least ten times. This chain uses TRBV3-1 with TRBJ1-1; D is undetermined. From germline, CDR1 is LGHDT and CDR2 YNNKEL (reference sequence). CDR3 size: 13 residues. The V gene lost 1 base and the J gene lost 4 bases, with 7 bases spanning the gap. The CDR3 DNA is TGTGCCAGCAGCCAAGGCGTGGGCACTGAAGCTTTCTTT. It codes for CASSQGVGTEAFF.

The rearrangement joins TRBV24-1 to TRBJ2-1, with TRBD2 identical over 9 bases. The germline gives CDR1 KGHDR, CDR2 SFDVKD. V shed 1 base, J shed 7 bases, and the junction held 10 bases outside the gene matches. There are 17 residues in the CDR3. The DNA of the CDR3 is TGTGCCACCAGTGATTTCCCAGCAGCGGGAGGACAAAATGAGCAGTTCTTC. It codes for CATSDFPAAGGQNEQFF.

The chain carries TRBV6-6 and TRBJ2-3, with D unclear. The CDR3 contains 13 residues. Germline assignment: CDR1 MNHNY and CDR2 SVGAGI (reference sequence). Trimming pared 0 bases from V and 3 bases from J, leaving 4 bases between. The CDR3 protein is CASSYSWTDTQYF. In nucleotides, the CDR3 is TGTGCCAGCAGTTACTCGTGGACAGATACGCAGTATTTT.

The sample holds a few counts of this clonotype. This sequence joins TRBV20-1 and TRBJ2-7, with D unresolved. The CDR3 covers 13 residues. V lost 7 bases, J lost 0 bases, and 13 bases lay in between. Germline V gives CDR1 DFQATT, CDR2 SNEGSKA (reference sequence). The CDR3 DNA reads TGCAGTGAGGGCAGAGTGGACTCCTACGAGCAGTACTTC. This encodes CSEGRVDSYEQYF.

The V and J genes are TRBV23-1 and TRBJ2-5; D tentatively reads TRBD1 or TRBD2 (5 bases each). TRBV23-1 is an ORF; its function is uncertain. This CDR3 is built from 13 residues. Trimming removed 8 bases from V and 2 bases from J, with 12 bases in between. The CDR3 nucleotides read TGCGCCAGCTGGCCGGGACCTCAAGAGACCCAGTACTTC. Translated, it gives CASWPGPQETQYF.

Turning to this clonotype: A junction boundary mismatches the germline segment, possibly from a read error. V gene TRBV15 combines with J gene TRBJ1-2, with D maybe TRBD1 (6 bases). CDR3 length: 14 residues. The germline V gene has CDR1 LNHNV and CDR2 YYDKDF (reference sequence). This CDR3 reads CAPSMYGGAQGYTF. The CDR3 DNA reads TGTGCCCCCAGCATGTATGGGGGGGCGCAAGGCTACACCTTC.

The rearrangement links TRBV12-3 or TRBV12-4 to TRBJ2-2, with D tentatively TRBD1 or TRBD2 (5 bases each). The V end lost 5 bases, the J end lost 6 bases, and 19 bases lay between the germline ends. The CDR3 covers 16 residues. CDR3: CASSPTTGTGAGELFF. In DNA, the CDR3 is TGTGCCAGCAGTCCTACAACCGGGACCGGGGCCGGGGAGCTGTTTTTT.

This clonotype was seen more than once but under ten times. The rearrangement joins TRBV12-3 or TRBV12-4 to TRBJ1-2; perhaps TRBD1 as D (6 bases). V was pared by 10 bases and J by 8 bases, with 17 bases between. This CDR3 is built from 12 residues. CDR3 DNA: TGTGCCACGTACAGGGTGTACGGAGGCTACACCTTC. Translating it yields CATYRVYGGYTF.